This T cell receptor (beta chain) comes out of a study of cytotoxic CD8 clonotypes in ibrutinib-treated CLL. The wider study: Some 10 relapsed/refractory, approximately 15 treatment-naive; under 18 IGHV unmutated. Productive templates per sample averaged 255,043; productive rearrangements, just under 95,000. Study observations and caveats: There were differences in sampling times between sustained-remission and progressing patients.

To note about this clone: Its antigen is still unknown.

Profiling relied on immunoSEQ multiplex PCR, and the TCRdb table lists in-frame clones only, not all of them. The sample includes some 70,000 clones, about nine tenths of them seen just once. V lost 6 bases to trimming and J lost 0 bases; unmatched junction nucleotides: 2. Germline loops: CDR1 MNHEY, CDR2 SVGAGI. The CDR3 totals 14 residues. This sequence was found in a human donor with chronic lymphocytic leukemia. The rearrangement joins TRBV6-5 to TRBJ2-5, with 9 bases lining up with TRBD2. This specimen consisted of PBMCs, obtained after 12 months of ibrutinib treatment. CDR3 loop: CASSRLADQETQYF. CDR3 DNA: TGTGCCAGCAGCCGACTAGCGGACCAAGAGACCCAGTACTTC.